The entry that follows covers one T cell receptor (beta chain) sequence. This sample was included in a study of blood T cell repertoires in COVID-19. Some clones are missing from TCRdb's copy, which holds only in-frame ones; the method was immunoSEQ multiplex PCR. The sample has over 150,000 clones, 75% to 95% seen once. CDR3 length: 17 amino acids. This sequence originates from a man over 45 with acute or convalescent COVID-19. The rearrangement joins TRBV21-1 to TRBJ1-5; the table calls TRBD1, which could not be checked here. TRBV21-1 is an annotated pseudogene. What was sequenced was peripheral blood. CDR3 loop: CASSKGEFRVLDQPQHF. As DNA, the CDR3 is TGTGCCAGCAGCAAAGGGGAATTCAGGGTTCTTGATCAGCCCCAGCATTTT.